This entry lists 7 T cell receptor beta chains sequenced from one sample in a study of post-analysis software for immune sequencing data. Tagging with unique molecular identifiers was a feature of the TCR beta cDNA libraries. From the PCR reads, TCRdb called clonotypes with MiXCR, one entry per CDR3 protein. The repertoire has 650,000 to 900,000 distinct CDR3 sequences, 40% to 55% of them found once; the top ten carry roughly 4.4%. Study-wide points: Patients carried roughly five TRBV segments more frequently than controls did, and TRBV5-6, TRBV5-1 and TRBV20-1 were among them.

No antigens are known for them. The sequenced sample consisted of blood. The receptors were gathered from a girl aged 10-17 years with multiple sclerosis.

The genes are TRBV5-1 and TRBJ2-3, with 11 bases matching TRBD2. Germline CDR1 and CDR2: SGHRS and YFSETQ. CDR3 length equals 14 residues. V lost 4 bases, J lost 5 bases, and 3 bases stayed unmatched. CDR3 nucleotides: TGCGCCAGCAGCACTAGCGGGAGAGGAGATACGCAGTATTTT. Its translation: CASSTSGRGDTQYF.

This clonotype was recorded a few times. This CDR3 is CASSRRRRGQGLDEQFF. CDR3 nucleotide sequence: TGTGCCAGCAGCAGACGCCGCCGGGGACAGGGTTTGGATGAGCAGTTCTTC. This chain uses TRBV7-8 with TRBJ2-1; 9 bases are a match to TRBD1. Losses at the gene ends were 5 bases for V and 8 bases for J; bases not matched to a gene: 16. The CDR3 has 17 residues. Germline lookup yields CDR1 SGHVS and CDR2 FQNEAQ. The complete variable domain, with remaining parts taken from reference TRBV7-8 and TRBJ2-1, reads GAGVSQSPRYKVAKRGQDVALRCDPISGHVSLFWYQQALGQGPEFLTYFQNEAQLDKSGLPSDRFFAERPEGSVSTLKIQRTQQEDSAVYLCASSRRRRGQGLDEQFFGPGTRLTVL.

The chain joins TRBV20-1 to TRBJ2-7; TRBD2 matches 10 bases. J gave up 4 bases and V 3 bases, and 9 bases lay outside the gene matches. CDR3 length equals 15 residues. The germline gives CDR1 DFQATT, CDR2 SNEGSKA (reference sequence). CDR3 protein: CSARASGSPPYEQYF. The CDR3 DNA sequence: TGCAGTGCTAGGGCTAGCGGGAGCCCCCCGTACGAGCAGTACTTC.

This clonotype showed up just a few times. The chain employs TRBV20-1 and TRBJ2-1; 7 nucleotides align to TRBD2. The CDR3 is 14 amino acids. CDR1 is DFQATT and CDR2 is SNEGSKA in the germline V gene (reference sequence). J gave up 5 bases and V 1 base, and 5 bases lay outside the gene matches. CDR3 in amino acids: CSARGAGVDNEQFF. The CDR3 bases are TGCAGTGCTAGAGGCGCGGGGGTAGACAATGAGCAGTTCTTC.

This clonotype was seen more than once but under ten times. The V gene is TRBV20-1, the J gene TRBJ2-3, with unresolved D. CDR1 is DFQATT, CDR2 SNEGSKA, per germline (reference sequence). The CDR3 length is 12 residues. V lost 4 bases and J 6 bases, leaving 11 bases between the germline ends. The CDR3 DNA follows: TGCAGTGCTATTAATGGCCCGGATACGCAGTATTTT. Encoded protein: CSAINGPDTQYF.

The chain couples TRBV5-6 to TRBJ1-5, with a possible D match to TRBD1 (5 bases). Germline lookup yields CDR1 SGHDT and CDR2 YYEEEE. V was shortened by 4 bases and J by 6 bases, with 20 bases between the two germline ends. The CDR3 covers 16 residues. The CDR3 region is CASSLMDTSGGQPQHF. The DNA for the CDR3 is TGTGCCAGCAGCCTCATGGACACGAGCGGAGGTCAGCCCCAGCATTTT.

Comment on this clonotype: The germline gene is not matched at one end of the junction; a read error may be the cause. The chain links TRBV9 to TRBJ2-5; D is possibly TRBD1 (5 bases). The CDR3 runs 15 residues. Germline V lookup: CDR1 SGDLS, CDR2 YYNGEE. The DNA of the CDR3 is TGTGCCAGCAGCGTAGCTTGGGGCTCCCAAGAGGCCCAGTACTTC. Translating gives CASSVAWGSQEAQYF.